These T cell receptor beta chains were read from a single sample in a study of human T cells and chemical hapten exposure. Via MiXCR, TCRdb re-called the RACE reads, giving one row per CDR3 protein. The table includes 250,000 or so distinct CDR3 sequences, approximately 8.6% detected once. Sequenced material: whole blood, taken in connection with sensitization to the hapten diphenylcyclopropenone (DPC). The source of these receptors is a woman in her forties with alopecia areata. Some clones in this sample may be carry-over from other donors' samples. Each CDR3 is given with its conserved first and last residue. Each record gives: J gene, CDR3 length, clone size, V gene, D gene, CDR3 protein, CDR3 DNA. The D gene is left open where the match is weak. Only part of the rows carry a size: once, few, many, or a class if the clone is expanded.

>TRBJ1-2|13|many|TRBV5-1|NA
CASRLVRDGGYTF
TGCGCCAGCAGATTGGTCAGGGACGGCGGCTACACCTTC
>TRBJ1-1|15|many|TRBV5-1|NA
CASSWTGQSNTEAFF
TGCGCCAGCAGCTGGACGGGTCAGTCAAACACTGAAGCTTTCTTT
>TRBJ2-7|17|NA|TRBV6-5|TRBD2
CASSPLLGGRGSYEQYF
TGTGCCAGCAGTCCCCTCCTCGGGGGGAGGGGTTCCTACGAGCAGTACTTC
>TRBJ1-5|14|many|TRBV28|TRBD1
CASSSSGGMEPQHF
TGTGCCAGCAGTTCCTCAGGGGGCATGGAGCCCCAGCATTTT
>TRBJ2-4|16|many|TRBV29-1|TRBD1
CSASAGQGMAKNIQYF
TGCAGCGCCTCGGCCGGACAGGGCATGGCCAAAAACATTCAGTACTTC
>TRBJ2-3|14|many|TRBV5-4|NA
CASSTTGSRDTQYF
TGTGCCAGCAGCACCACCGGCTCCAGGGATACGCAGTATTTT
>TRBJ2-1|15|few|TRBV20-1|NA
CSASGFGASNNEQFF
TGCAGTGCTTCAGGGTTTGGAGCGTCGAACAATGAGCAGTTCTTC
>TRBJ2-7|17|few|TRBV28|TRBD2
CASSKLVAVLAAYEQYF
TGTGCCAGCAGTAAATTGGTAGCAGTACTAGCGGCATACGAGCAGTACTTC
>TRBJ2-5|15|few|TRBV14|TRBD1
CASSQLQGAQETQYF
TGTGCCAGCAGCCAATTACAGGGGGCTCAAGAGACCCAGTACTTC
>TRBJ2-1|13|few|TRBV12-3/TRBV12-4|NA
CASSFNTYNEQFF
TGTGCCAGCAGTTTCAACACTTACAATGAGCAGTTCTTC
>TRBJ2-7|12|NA|TRBV2|NA
CASRATFYEQYF
TGTGCCAGCAGGGCTACCTTCTACGAGCAGTACTTC
>TRBJ1-3|17|many|TRBV25-1|NA
CASKSSASTVSGNTIYF
TGTGCCAGCAAGTCGTCAGCCTCAACCGTCTCTGGAAACACCATATATTTT
>TRBJ2-4|15|few|TRBV28|TRBD1
CASSFLQGPGNIQYF
TGTGCCAGCAGTTTCCTACAGGGGCCCGGGAACATTCAGTACTTC
>TRBJ2-1|15|NA|TRBV12-3/TRBV12-4|NA
CASSLARPSYNEQFF
TGTGCCAGCAGTTTAGCGCGGCCTTCCTACAATGAGCAGTTCTTC
>TRBJ2-7|17|NA|TRBV7-2|TRBD1
CASSLAKPGGPSYEQYF
TGTGCCAGCAGCTTAGCGAAGCCAGGGGGCCCCTCCTACGAGCAGTACTTC
>TRBJ1-6|13|NA|TRBV6-5|NA
CASTAGRNSPLHF
TGTGCCAGCACGGCAGGGCGCAATTCACCCCTCCACTTT
>TRBJ2-3|15|NA|TRBV11-2|NA
CASSRPGHRTDTQYF
TGTGCCAGCAGCCGCCCGGGACACCGCACAGATACGCAGTATTTT
>TRBJ2-7|15|NA|TRBV12-3/TRBV12-4|TRBD2
CASSLTSGQLGGQYF
TGTGCCAGCAGTTTGACTAGCGGGCAACTAGGGGGGCAGTACTTC
>TRBJ2-5|17|few|TRBV6-1|NA
CASSFGNGKLYQETQYF
TGTGCCAGCAGTTTCGGAAACGGGAAACTGTACCAAGAGACCCAGTACTTC
>TRBJ2-1|17|many|TRBV6-2/TRBV6-3|TRBD2
CASRDGAGVGSYNEQFF
TGTGCCAGCAGAGATGGGGCGGGAGTTGGTTCCTACAATGAGCAGTTCTTC
>TRBJ2-1|13|few|TRBV7-2|NA
CASRPVTGNEQFF
TGTGCCAGCAGGCCCGTAACGGGGAATGAGCAGTTCTTC
>TRBJ2-1|16|NA|TRBV7-2|TRBD2
CASTLAGTDSYNEQFF
TGTGCCAGCACCTTAGCGGGGACCGACTCCTACAATGAGCAGTTCTTC